This T cell receptor beta chain was observed in a study of human T cells and chemical hapten exposure. This clonotype was recorded at least ten times. The target antigen is unknown. Time point described: patch test 1, 2 weeks after DPC sensitization. Stated treatment: therapeutic diphenylcyclopropenone sensitization with weekly scalp DPC. It was unfractionated whole blood from which total RNA was extracted. Overall study findings and caveats: Sensitizing with DPC caused no change in TCRs above 1 in 1000 frequency.

One entry per CDR3 protein results from TCRdb running MiXCR on the RACE reads. The repertoire consists of some 41,000 distinct CDR3 sequences, with more than 3% occurring once and the leading ten covering around 26%. The receptor comes from a man aged 50 or older with alopecia areata. Some clones in this sample may be carry-over from other donors' samples. The sample here was whole blood, taken in connection with sensitization to the hapten diphenylcyclopropenone (DPC).

The CDR3: CASSVGTANSPLHF. CDR3 nucleotides: TGTGCCAGCAGCGTCGGGACTGCCAATTCACCCCTCCACTTT. The chain carries TRBV7-2 and TRBJ1-6; perhaps TRBD1 as D (5 bases). Trimming pared 5 bases from V and 7 bases from J, leaving 12 bases between. Germline V CDR1 and CDR2: SGHTA, FQGNSA. The CDR3 is 14 residues long.